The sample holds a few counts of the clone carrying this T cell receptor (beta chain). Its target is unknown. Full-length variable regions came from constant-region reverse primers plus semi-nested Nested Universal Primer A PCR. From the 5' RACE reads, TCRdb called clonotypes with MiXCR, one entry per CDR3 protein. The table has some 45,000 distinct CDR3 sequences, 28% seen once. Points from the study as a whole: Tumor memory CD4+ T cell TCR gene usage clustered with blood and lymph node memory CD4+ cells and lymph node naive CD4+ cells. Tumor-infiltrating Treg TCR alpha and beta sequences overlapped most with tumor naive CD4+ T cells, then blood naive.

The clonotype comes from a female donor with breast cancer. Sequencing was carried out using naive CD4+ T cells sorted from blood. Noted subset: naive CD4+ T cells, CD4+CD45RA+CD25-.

As DNA, the CDR3 is TGTGCCAGCAGCCCCCGCGGCGTCGGGGCCAACGTCCTGACTTTC. Protein product: CASSPRGVGANVLTF. The chain recombines TRBV7-2 with TRBJ2-6; no definite D call. Germline values: CDR1 SGHTA, CDR2 FQGNSA. CDR3 length: 15 amino acids. V lost 5 bases and J 4 bases, leaving 12 bases between the germline ends.